A single sample is the source of the 31 T cell receptor beta chains below, sequenced in a study of CD8 T cells in ankylosing spondylitis. Study-wide results and caveats: Ankylosing spondylitis blood appeared to be characterized by a TCR beta motif of roughly eight highly homologous variants.

Antigens for these TCRs are unknown. TCRdb called the 5' RACE reads again in MiXCR, with one record for every CDR3 protein. Of roughly 700,000 distinct CDR3 sequences in the sample, 15% to 20% were seen once. The specimen was blood, either unsorted or a sorted T cell fraction (not recorded which). These receptors originate from a male donor with ankylosing spondylitis.

This clonotype was seen just once. The chain carries TRBV5-1 and TRBJ2-2, with D possibly being TRBD1 (5 bases). Germline loops: CDR1 SGHRS, CDR2 YFSETQ. The V gene lost 4 bases and the J gene lost 5 bases, with 15 bases spanning the gap. This CDR3 is 15 amino acids long. CDR3 residues: CASSLDAGQTGELFF. For the CDR3, the DNA is TGCGCCAGCAGCCTGGATGCAGGGCAAACCGGGGAGCTGTTTTTT.

This clonotype has a single count. The V gene is TRBV4-1, the J gene TRBJ2-7; the D gene is possibly TRBD2 (6 bases). The germline V and J ends were trimmed by 0 bases and 3 bases, with 15 bases remaining between them. Per the germline V gene, CDR1 is MGHRA and CDR2 is YSYEKL. The CDR3 is made up of 16 amino acids. The CDR3 here is CASSQEARGSYYEQYF. The CDR3 DNA is TGCGCCAGCAGCCAAGAGGCCCGGGGGAGCTACTACGAGCAGTACTTC.

CDR3: CASSSPDRNQPQHF. CDR3 nucleotide sequence: TGTGCCAGCAGCTCCCCGGACAGGAATCAGCCCCAGCATTTT. The rearrangement joins TRBV7-2 to TRBJ1-5; 7 positions match TRBD1. There are 14 residues in the CDR3. Trimming at V came to 4 bases and at J to 4 bases, leaving 4 bases not matched to a gene. Looked up from germline, CDR1 is SGHTA and CDR2 is FQGNSA. The variable domain in full, completed from reference TRBV7-2 and TRBJ1-5, reads GAGVSQSPSNKVTEKGKDVELRCDPISGHTALYWYRQSLGQGLEFLIYFQGNSAPDKSGLPSDRFSAERTGGSVSTLTIQRTQQEDSAVYLCASSSPDRNQPQHFGDGTRLSIL.

In this sample, this clonotype turned up a few times. The rearrangement uses TRBV12-3 or TRBV12-4 and TRBJ1-2, with D unresolved. Between the trimmed V and J ends, which lost 3 bases and 8 bases, there was a span of 10 bases. The CDR3 runs to 12 residues. CDR3 DNA sequence: TGTGCCAGCAGTTTGTGGGTATCCGGCTACACCTTC. This translates into CASSLWVSGYTF.

This sequence joins TRBV27 and TRBJ1-2, with D tentatively TRBD1 (5 bases). Trimming stripped 2 bases from V and 4 bases from J, with 17 bases between. There are 16 residues in the CDR3. Germline CDR1 MNHEY, CDR2 SMNVEV (reference sequence). The CDR3 loop is CASSLGGDREFYGYTF. CDR3 DNA sequence: TGTGCCAGCAGTTTAGGTGGGGACCGAGAGTTCTATGGCTACACCTTC.

The chain is built from TRBV24-1 and TRBJ2-7; tentative D call: TRBD1 (6 bases). The CDR3 extends over 15 amino acids. Trimming removed 4 bases from V and 1 base from J, with 13 bases in between. Germline assignment: CDR1 KGHDR and CDR2 SFDVKD. The CDR3 DNA reads as TGTGCCACCAGTGAGGGCCAGGGACAATCCTACGAGCAGTACTTC. It codes for CATSEGQGQSYEQYF.

The CDR3 DNA is TGTGCCAGCAGCTTAAGGGGACAGGGCCCTTACAATGAGCAGTTCTTC. Translating gives CASSLRGQGPYNEQFF. This sequence joins TRBV7-3 and TRBJ2-1; 9 nucleotides agree with TRBD1. The CDR3 has 16 residues. V shed 1 base, J shed 4 bases, and the junction held 5 bases outside the gene matches. In germline, CDR1 is SGHTA, CDR2 FQGTGA.

This clonotype occurred a few times. Here the CDR3 DNA reads TGTGCCAGCACCCCAGGATGGGGAGCCCCGAACACCGGGGAGCTGTTTTTT. This sequence encodes CASTPGWGAPNTGELFF. V gene TRBV11-2 combines with J gene TRBJ2-2; D may be TRBD2 (5 bases). The V gene's germline CDR1 is SGHAT and CDR2 FQNNGV. The CDR3 runs to 17 residues. Trimming cost V 7 bases and J 0 bases, with 18 bases left between them.

This clonotype was observed a handful of times. V and J are TRBV20-1 and TRBJ2-1; D call uncertain. Germline assignment: CDR1 DFQATT and CDR2 SNEGSKA (reference sequence). V was pared by 1 base and J by 7 bases, with 11 bases between. The CDR3 runs to 13 residues. The CDR3 spells CSARAVISNEQFF. The CDR3 nucleotides read TGCAGTGCTAGAGCGGTAATTTCAAATGAGCAGTTCTTC.

The sample holds a few counts of this clonotype. CDR3 region: CASSPKTGTPLNSYNEQFF. DNA of the CDR3: TGTGCCAGCAGCCCCAAGACAGGGACCCCGCTTAACTCCTACAATGAGCAGTTCTTC. This rearrangement joins TRBV9 to TRBJ2-1, with TRBD1 matching over 7 bases. The CDR3 is 19 amino acids. Germline-derived CDR1 and CDR2 are SGDLS and YYNGEE. J gave up 0 bases and V 4 bases, and 16 bases lay outside the gene matches. Together with reference TRBV9 and TRBJ2-1, the CDR3 gives the full variable domain: DSGVTQTPKHLITATGQRVTLRCSPRSGDLSVYWYQQSLDQGLQFLIQYYNGEERAKGNILERFSAQQFPDLHSELNLSSLELGDSALYFCASSPKTGTPLNSYNEQFFGPGTRLTVL.

The chain links TRBV6-1 to TRBJ1-5, with D perhaps matching TRBD1 (6 bases). This CDR3 spans 16 amino acids. Germline V gives CDR1 MNHNS, CDR2 SASEGT. Between the trimmed V and J ends, which lost 1 base and 3 bases, there was a span of 13 bases. The CDR3 coding sequence is TGTGCCAGCAGTGAAGTACGGGGGGCCTTCAATCAGCCCCAGCATTTT. It is translated as CASSEVRGAFNQPQHF.

This chain joins TRBV5-1 and TRBJ2-1; unclear D gene. CDR3 size: 16 residues. Per the germline V gene, CDR1 is SGHRS and CDR2 is YFSETQ. V shed 4 bases and J shed 2 bases, with 16 bases lying between them. The CDR3 reads CASSGRSPSPYNEQFF. The CDR3 region has the DNA TGCGCCAGCAGCGGGCGGTCCCCGAGCCCCTACAATGAGCAGTTCTTC.

In its sample, this clonotype was seen a few times. The rearrangement joins TRBV7-6 to TRBJ1-6, with 7 positions matching TRBD1. Unmatched junction bases numbered 11, after V lost 5 bases and J lost 4 bases. Germline V CDR1 and CDR2: SGHVS, FNYEAQ. This CDR3 has 17 residues. The CDR3 protein is CASSGSGTDIYNSPLHF. The CDR3 nucleotides read TGTGCCAGCAGCGGTTCAGGGACAGATATATATAATTCACCCCTCCACTTT.

The CDR3 region is CASSAAGETEAFF. In DNA, the CDR3 is TGTGCCAGCAGCGCTGCAGGGGAAACTGAAGCTTTCTTT. This chain uses TRBV7-9 with TRBJ1-1, with D maybe TRBD1 (6 bases). CDR3 length: 13 residues. The germline V gene encodes CDR1 SEHNR and CDR2 FQNEAQ (reference sequence). Trimming shortened V by 5 bases and J by 5 bases, and 12 bases separated the two germline ends.

There are a few counts of this clonotype. J is TRBJ1-2 and V is TRBV7-9; D remains ambiguous. V was clipped by 3 bases and J by 5 bases, with 16 bases between them. Germline V gene lookup returns CDR1 SEHNR and CDR2 FQNEAQ (reference sequence). The CDR3 is made up of 15 amino acids. The CDR3 here is CASSFSSQNLYGYTF. CDR3 in DNA: TGTGCCAGCAGCTTCAGTTCTCAGAACCTTTATGGCTACACCTTC.

This clonotype has a handful of counts. The DNA of the CDR3 is TGTGCCATCCAGCGGCCGGGGGCCAACACAGATACGCAGTATTTT. Its protein product is CAIQRPGANTDTQYF. V and J are TRBV6-2 or TRBV6-3 and TRBJ2-3; the D call may be TRBD1 or TRBD2 (6 bases each). Germline V gene sequence: CDR1 MNHEY, CDR2 SVGEGT. The CDR3 totals 15 residues. V gave up 10 bases and J gave up 2 bases, with 19 bases separating them.

This clonotype showed up just a few times. The V call is TRBV5-1, the J call TRBJ2-7; TRBD1 agrees at 9 bases. Trimming took 4 bases from V and 4 from J; bases not matched to a gene: 12. Germline V gene data show CDR1 as SGHRS and CDR2 as YFSETQ. CDR3 size: 16 residues. CDR3 in amino acids: CASSPAGTGSMYEQYF. The CDR3 DNA follows: TGCGCCAGCAGCCCGGCGGGGACAGGGAGTATGTACGAGCAGTACTTC.

The gene calls are TRBV6-2 or TRBV6-3 and TRBJ2-7, with 11 bases lining up with TRBD1. The CDR3 is 17 amino acids. J lost 3 bases, V lost 8 bases, and 15 bases had no gene match. Per germline, CDR1 MNHEY and CDR2 SVGEGT. CDR3 bases: TGTGCCAGCTACGGGACAGGGGGTTTTGCCCCTAACTACGAGCAGTACTTC. Residues: CASYGTGGFAPNYEQYF.

The chain is built from TRBV20-1 and TRBJ2-7, with D perhaps given as TRBD1 or TRBD2 (5 bases each). V was cut by 0 bases and J by 5 bases, with 17 bases left in between. CDR1 is DFQATT and CDR2 is SNEGSKA in the germline V gene (reference sequence). The CDR3 has 15 amino acids. CDR3 amino acids: CSARDKRGETHEQYF. For the CDR3, the DNA is TGCAGTGCTAGAGATAAGCGAGGGGAGACCCACGAGCAGTACTTC.

The chain couples TRBV29-1 to TRBJ1-1, with D maybe TRBD1 (6 bases). The CDR3 spans 11 residues. The V end was cut by 6 bases, the J end by 6 bases, with 11 bases between. The germline V gene encodes CDR1 SQVTM and CDR2 ANQGSEA. The CDR3 loop is CSVPRGPEAFF. CDR3 nucleotides: TGCAGCGTCCCCAGGGGACCTGAAGCTTTCTTT.

The rearrangement links TRBV6-2 or TRBV6-3 to TRBJ2-2, with 8 bases fitting TRBD2. V was clipped by 2 bases and J by 6 bases; unmatched bases: 8. The germline V gene encodes CDR1 MNHEY and CDR2 SVGEGT. There are 16 residues in the CDR3. CDR3 protein: CASSYVTGTRSGELFF. DNA of the CDR3: TGTGCCAGCAGTTACGTTACCGGGACTAGGTCCGGGGAGCTGTTTTTT.

The J gene is TRBJ2-2, the V gene TRBV3-1, with 8 bases that match TRBD1. From germline, CDR1 is LGHDT and CDR2 YNNKEL (reference sequence). This CDR3 contains 18 residues. The J segment lost 4 bases and the V segment lost 4 bases, leaving 14 bases of the junction unmatched. This CDR3 reads CASSRRPQTGDLTGELFF. CDR3 in DNA: TGTGCCAGCAGCCGACGCCCCCAGACAGGGGACCTCACCGGGGAGCTGTTTTTT.

This clonotype came up many times. An end of the junction does not agree with germline; a read error may underlie this. The chain employs TRBV12-3 or TRBV12-4 and TRBJ2-1; 7 positions agree with TRBD2. The CDR3 is made up of 15 amino acids. The CDR3 region has the DNA TGTGCCAGCAGCTTAGCGTCCGGGGGGTACAATGAGCAGTTCTTC. Translating it yields CASSLASGGYNEQFF.

The chain recombines TRBV6-1 with TRBJ1-2, with unresolved D. Trimming took 0 bases from V and 4 from J, leaving 12 bases between them. The CDR3 totals 15 residues. CDR1 and CDR2 (germline): MNHNS, SASEGT. In DNA, the CDR3 is TGTGCCAGCAGTGAAGCGCGTGGATATGGCTATGGCTACACCTTC. Protein product: CASSEARGYGYGYTF.

This clonotype was counted a few times. The V and J genes are TRBV5-1 and TRBJ2-3; 7 nucleotides match TRBD2. This CDR3 spans 15 amino acids. Germline V gives CDR1 SGHRS, CDR2 YFSETQ. V lost 1 base, J lost 6 bases, and 8 bases stayed unmatched. The CDR3 nucleotides are TGCGCCAGCAGCTTGATGGGGGGGGAACAGGATACGCAGTATTTT. This gives the protein CASSLMGGEQDTQYF.

This clonotype was found a few times. The chain employs TRBV4-2 and TRBJ2-5; 11 bases match TRBD2. This CDR3 has 17 amino acids. Germline assignment: CDR1 LGHNA and CDR2 YNFKEQ. V lost 4 bases, J lost 1 base, and 8 bases stayed unmatched. This chain's CDR3 is CASSLSSGGTFQETQYF. CDR3 DNA sequence: TGTGCCAGCAGCCTTTCTAGCGGGGGGACCTTCCAAGAGACCCAGTACTTC.

This clonotype appeared a few times. The chain carries TRBV20-1 and TRBJ2-7, with TRBD2 identical over 8 bases. The CDR3 sequence is 15 residues long. The germline gives CDR1 DFQATT, CDR2 SNEGSKA (reference sequence). J was trimmed by 7 bases and V by 4 bases; bases with no gene match: 15. As DNA, the CDR3 is TGCAGTGCTACCACTTCGACTAGCGTTCGGGGTGAGCAGTACTTC. Encoded protein: CSATTSTSVRGEQYF.

The CDR3, as DNA: TGTGCCAGCAGCGAATCTAGCGGGAGGAAGAATGAGCAGTTCTTC. It codes for CASSESSGRKNEQFF. The rearrangement links TRBV7-9 to TRBJ2-1; 11 nucleotides match TRBD2. The V gene's germline CDR1 is SEHNR and CDR2 FQNEAQ (reference sequence). The CDR3 covers 15 residues. After removal of 5 bases from V and 7 bases from J, the junction contained 7 bases not matched to a gene. Variable domain in full (rest from reference TRBV7-9 and TRBJ2-1): DTGVSQNPRHKITKRGQNVTFRCDPISEHNRLYWYRQTLGQGPEFLTYFQNEAQLEKSRLLSDRFSAERPKGSFSTLEIQRTEQGDSAMYLCASSESSGRKNEQFFGPGTRLTVL.

This chain connects TRBV6-6 to TRBJ1-2, with D unresolved. Trimming left V 2 bases short and J 2 bases short, with 3 bases between. The CDR3 is 12 residues long. Germline V CDR1 and CDR2: MNHNY, SVGAGI (reference sequence). DNA for the CDR3: TGTGCCAGCAGTTACCCGAACTATGGCTACACCTTC. This gives the protein CASSYPNYGYTF.

V gene TRBV11-1 combines with J gene TRBJ2-3, with TRBD2 identical over 14 bases. The J segment lost 2 bases and the V segment lost 4 bases, leaving 11 bases of the junction unmatched. The CDR3 is 19 residues long. Germline V gene sequence: CDR1 SGHAT, CDR2 FQDESV (reference sequence). The CDR3 DNA follows: TGTGCCAGCAGCTCCAGGACTAGCGGGGGGAGCGGGGCCACAGATACGCAGTATTTT. Translating it yields CASSSRTSGGSGATDTQYF.

The V gene is TRBV2, the J gene TRBJ2-5, with 9 bases lining up with TRBD2. The ends lost 6 bases at V and 1 base at J; junction bases unmatched: 6. The CDR3 is 15 amino acids. The germline V gene has CDR1 SNHLY and CDR2 FYNNEI. DNA for the CDR3: TGTGCCAGCAGGAGATTAGCGGGAGCCCAAGAGACCCAGTACTTC. Translation gives CASRRLAGAQETQYF.